This T cell receptor beta chain was sequenced for a study of blood T cell repertoires in COVID-19. Study-level background: From the United States, Italy and Spain came samples of acute and convalescent COVID-19. Sources were T cells, B-cell-depleted T cells, or PBMCs; the material itself was cDNA or gDNA.

Original data processing: Quantification of nucleated cells was approximated via reference gene primer amplification. Sequencing was performed with immunoSEQ multiplex PCR; in TCRdb, only in-frame clones are kept and a portion is missing. V and J calls and clone size are given by that table; D and trimming were obtained from the DNA. The table has roughly 110,000 clones, roughly 79% seen once. The V end lost 6 bases, the J end lost 3 bases, and 8 bases lay between the germline ends. The germline V gene encodes CDR1 LNHDA and CDR2 SQIVND (reference sequence). This CDR3 has 13 residues. This clone showed up just once.

The receptor was derived from a human donor in a cohort sampled during active COVID-19. Material for sequencing was peripheral blood. This chain connects TRBV19 to TRBJ2-2; TRBD1 might be the D (6 bases). DNA for the CDR3: TGTGCCAGTAGGGGGGCGGACACCGGGGAGCTGTTTTTT. Its translation is CASRGADTGELFF.